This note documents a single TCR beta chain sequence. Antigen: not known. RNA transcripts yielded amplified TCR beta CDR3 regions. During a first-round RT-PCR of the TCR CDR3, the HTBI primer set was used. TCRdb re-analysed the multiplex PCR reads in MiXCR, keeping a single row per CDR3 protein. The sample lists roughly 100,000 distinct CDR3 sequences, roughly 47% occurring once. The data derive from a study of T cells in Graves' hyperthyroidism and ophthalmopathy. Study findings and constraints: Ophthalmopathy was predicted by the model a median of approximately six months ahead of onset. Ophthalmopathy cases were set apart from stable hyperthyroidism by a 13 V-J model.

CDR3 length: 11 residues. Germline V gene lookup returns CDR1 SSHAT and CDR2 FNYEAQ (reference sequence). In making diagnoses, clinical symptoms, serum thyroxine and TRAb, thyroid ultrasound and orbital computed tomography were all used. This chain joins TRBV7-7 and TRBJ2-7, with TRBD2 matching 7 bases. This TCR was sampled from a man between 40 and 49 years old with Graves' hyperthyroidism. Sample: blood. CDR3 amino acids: CASPGGYEQYF. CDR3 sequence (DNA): TGTGCTAGTCCCGGGGGGTACGAGCAGTACTTC.